This TCR beta chain comes out of a study of shared clonotypes between healthy human individuals. Study-level results: Clonotypes not shared had lower generation probabilities than those common to all four donors. A limitation of the genetic and exposure-history diversity represented arose from few donors. Investigators expected sequencing depth to affect clonotype sharing among donors.

Points on this clone: The antigen remains unidentified.

Deep was the level used in running the assay. The method was immunoSEQ multiplex PCR; TCRdb's version includes in-frame clones alone and lacks a portion of them. This sample has more than 600,000 clones, with 92% found just once. CDR1 and CDR2 (germline): SEHNR, FQNEAQ (reference sequence). Trimming took 0 bases from V and 1 from J; bases not matched to a gene: 0. This CDR3 comprises 16 residues. Naive CD8 cells comprised CD45RO-negative, CCR7-positively selected cells, excluding terminally differentiated effector memory CD45RA+ cells. The gene calls are TRBV7-9 and TRBJ2-3; 11 bases line up with TRBD2. Sequenced material: naive CD8+ T cells sorted from blood. The clonotype comes from a man aged 30 to 39 in good health. CDR3 bases: TGTGCCAGCAGCTTAGCACTAGCGGGAGGCACAGATACGCAGTATTTT. Its translation: CASSLALAGGTDTQYF. The whole variable domain, remainder taken from reference TRBV7-9 and TRBJ2-3, is DTGVSQNPRHKITKRGQNVTFRCDPISEHNRLYWYRQTLGQGPEFLTYFQNEAQLEKSRLLSDRFSAERPKGSFSTLEIQRTEQGDSAMYLCASSLALAGGTDTQYFGPGTRLTVL.